This T cell receptor beta chain was sequenced for a study of T cells in Graves' hyperthyroidism and ophthalmopathy. This clonotype was seen a few times. Its antigen is still unknown. Trimming shortened V by 1 base and J by 4 bases, and 14 bases separated the two germline ends. Per the germline V gene, CDR1 is GTSNPN and CDR2 is SVGIG (reference sequence). The CDR3 contains 15 residues. Study findings and constraints: In the analysis, a 13 V-J model separated ophthalmopathy from stable hyperthyroidism.

No ophthalmopathy progression within 18 months constituted stable Graves' hyperthyroidism. Fresh 10 ml peripheral blood yielded PBMCs. What was amplified from RNA transcripts were TCR beta CDR3 regions. Primed by the HTBI set, a first-round RT-PCR was run on the TCR CDR3. TCRdb recomputed calls from the multiplex PCR reads with MiXCR, one row per CDR3 protein. The data hold more than 100,000 distinct CDR3 sequences, with about 50% observed a single time. The chain uses TRBV30 and TRBJ1-5; weak D call: TRBD1 (5 bases). The sequence was obtained from a man aged 40-50 years with Graves' hyperthyroidism. Sequencing was carried out using blood. CDR3 nucleotides: TGTGCCTGGAGTGAAGACCGACAGCCAAATCAGCCCCAGCATTTT. It codes for CAWSEDRQPNQPQHF.